Presented here are 24 T cell receptor beta chains from one specimen sequenced in a study of CD8 T cells in ankylosing spondylitis. Each CDR3 protein gets one entry after TCRdb re-called the 5' RACE reads with MiXCR. The sample lists about 240,000 distinct CDR3 sequences; roughly 8.6% were seen once. The source material was blood, either unsorted or a sorted T cell fraction (not recorded which). These receptors were taken from a male donor with ankylosing spondylitis or in good health (not recorded which).

This clonotype was detected only a few times. The rearrangement joins TRBV5-1 to TRBJ2-6; D call uncertain. Germline CDR1 reads SGHRS; CDR2 reads YFSETQ. The CDR3 is made up of 13 amino acids. The ends were cut back, 3 bases at V and 3 bases at J, with 4 bases in the middle. The CDR3 protein is CASSSVGANVLTF. In DNA, the CDR3 is TGCGCCAGCAGCTCGGTTGGGGCCAACGTCCTGACTTTC.

The table lists this clonotype with many counts. V gene TRBV29-1 combines with J gene TRBJ1-5, with D uncertain. Per germline, CDR1 SQVTM and CDR2 ANQGSEA. The germline V and J ends were trimmed by 5 bases and 1 base, with 9 bases remaining between them. This CDR3 is 13 amino acids long. The chain's CDR3 is CSVITVSNQPQHF. The CDR3, as DNA: TGCAGCGTTATTACGGTCAGCAATCAGCCCCAGCATTTT.

This clonotype was detected ten times or more. The chain couples TRBV27 to TRBJ2-7; D call uncertain. The CDR3 contains 14 residues. V was cut by 6 bases and J by 6 bases, with 18 bases left in between. CDR1 MNHEY and CDR2 SMNVEV come from the germline V gene (reference sequence). CDR3 sequence (DNA): TGTGCCAGCAGGTCACCGGCTAGGAGAGGCGAGCAGTACTTC. Amino acids: CASRSPARRGEQYF.

This clonotype was picked up many times. The chain links TRBV20-1 to TRBJ1-5, with D unclear. The CDR3 is 13 amino acids. CDR1 is DFQATT and CDR2 is SNEGSKA in the germline V gene (reference sequence). V shed 3 bases and J shed 6 bases, with 12 bases lying between them. CDR3: CSASMSRLQPQHF. The CDR3 DNA reads as TGCAGTGCTAGTATGAGTAGGCTTCAGCCCCAGCATTTT.

Many counts were recorded for this clonotype. The rearrangement links TRBV12-3 or TRBV12-4 to TRBJ1-1, with a possible D match to TRBD1 (6 bases). CDR3 length: 13 amino acids. Deletions cut 6 bases from V and 1 base from J, with 9 bases between. In DNA form, the CDR3 reads TGTGCCAGCAGCCCGGGACAGAACACTGAAGCTTTCTTT. Protein product: CASSPGQNTEAFF.

This clonotype was seen a handful of times. This chain connects TRBV6-1 to TRBJ1-2; no definite D call. With 5 bases removed from V and 4 bases from J, the gap between germline ends came to 17 bases. Germline-derived CDR1 and CDR2 are MNHNS and SASEGT. The CDR3 runs to 15 residues. The CDR3 spells CASSPFLSQIYGYTF. CDR3 DNA: TGTGCCAGCAGTCCTTTTCTAAGTCAGATCTATGGCTACACCTTC.

This clonotype was seen repeatedly, ten times or more. This chain's CDR3 is CASSADRGIFNEKLFF. In nucleotides, the CDR3 is TGCGCCAGCAGCGCAGACAGGGGAATATTCAATGAAAAACTGTTTTTT. The rearrangement joins TRBV5-1 to TRBJ1-4; 8 nucleotides align to TRBD1. The germline CDR1 and CDR2 sequences are SGHRS and YFSETQ. The CDR3 totals 16 residues. The J segment lost 5 bases and the V segment lost 4 bases, leaving 10 bases of the junction unmatched.

This clonotype was seen ten or more times. This chain uses TRBV4-3 with TRBJ2-3; D gene unclear. V lost 3 bases, J lost 5 bases, and 15 bases lay in between. The CDR3 spans 15 residues. The germline V gene encodes CDR1 LGHNA and CDR2 YSLEER. The DNA for the CDR3 is TGCGCCAGCAGCCAGAGGCTAGGCAGTAAAGATACGCAGTATTTT. Translated, it gives CASSQRLGSKDTQYF.

V gene TRBV20-1 combines with J gene TRBJ2-1; 11 nucleotides line up with TRBD2. This CDR3 comprises 15 residues. J was trimmed by 6 bases and V by 6 bases; bases with no gene match: 10. Germline CDR1 and CDR2: DFQATT and SNEGSKA (reference sequence). The CDR3 DNA reads TGCAGTGCGCCAATCCTAGCGGGGGGCCCCAATGAGCAGTTCTTC. Translated, it gives CSAPILAGGPNEQFF.

This clonotype has just a few counts. J is TRBJ2-3 and V is TRBV18; 9 nucleotides match TRBD2. The germline gives CDR1 KGHSH, CDR2 LQKENI. The V and J ends lost 2 bases and 6 bases, in that order; junction bases with no gene match: 9. This CDR3 region has 16 residues. The DNA for the CDR3 is TGTGCCAGCTCACCAAGGAAGCGGGAGGATCTGGATACGCAGTATTTT. Translated: CASSPRKREDLDTQYF.

This clonotype was seen ten or more times. The chain links TRBV27 to TRBJ2-2; the D is unclear. There are 12 residues in the CDR3. Trimming took off 6 bases at V and 4 bases at J, with 6 bases between the two ends. Germline values: CDR1 MNHEY, CDR2 SMNVEV (reference sequence). CDR3 sequence reads: CASRQFTGELFF. The CDR3, as DNA: TGTGCCAGCAGGCAGTTCACCGGGGAGCTGTTTTTT.

This clonotype was seen many times. The rearrangement uses TRBV24-1 and TRBJ2-3; maybe TRBD2 (5 bases). V was trimmed by 6 bases and J by 3 bases, leaving 12 bases between them. This CDR3 contains 14 residues. CDR1 is KGHDR and CDR2 is SFDVKD in the germline V gene. The CDR3 loop reads CATSRRTHTDTQYF. DNA for the CDR3: TGTGCCACCAGTAGGAGGACTCATACAGATACGCAGTATTTT.

This clonotype was counted a few times. V usage is TRBV25-1 and J usage is TRBJ2-1, with D possibly being TRBD2 (6 bases). Germline V gene lookup returns CDR1 MGHDK and CDR2 SYGVNS. Trimming stripped 3 bases from V and 9 bases from J, with 12 bases between. The CDR3 loop spans 13 amino acids. The DNA for the CDR3 is TGTGCCAGCAGTGATAGGGGAGGCGGTGAGCAGTTCTTC. Encoded protein: CASSDRGGGEQFF.

In this sample, this clonotype turned up many times. The V call is TRBV13, the J call TRBJ1-2; D is ambiguous. Germline assignment: CDR1 PRHDT and CDR2 FYEKMQ (reference sequence). The CDR3 has 14 amino acids. V lost 2 bases and J 3 bases, leaving 10 bases between the germline ends. The CDR3 DNA is TGTGCCAGCAGCTTAAGCTACCAGTACTATGGCTACACCTTC. The encoded protein is CASSLSYQYYGYTF.

This clonotype has ten or more counts. The CDR3 is CASSLRTSGGNPLFF. CDR3 DNA sequence: TGTGCCAGCAGTCTCCGGACTAGCGGGGGGAATCCTTTGTTCTTC. This chain links TRBV6-2 or TRBV6-3 with TRBJ2-1, with 14 bases fitting TRBD2. The CDR3 is made up of 15 amino acids. Germline V gene data show CDR1 as MNHEY and CDR2 as SVGEGT. Losses at the gene ends were 5 bases for V and 15 bases for J; bases not matched to a gene: 12.

This clonotype was picked up a small number of times. The gene calls are TRBV5-1 and TRBJ1-1; unclear D gene. Trimming left V 4 bases short and J 6 bases short, with 10 bases between. The CDR3 runs 12 residues. Per the germline V gene, CDR1 is SGHRS and CDR2 is YFSETQ. The CDR3 region is CASSVGSAEAFF. The CDR3 nucleotides are TGCGCCAGCAGCGTTGGGTCGGCTGAAGCTTTCTTT.

This clonotype appeared many times. The chain joins TRBV20-1 to TRBJ2-3, with 8 positions matching TRBD2. Looked up from germline, CDR1 is DFQATT and CDR2 is SNEGSKA (reference sequence). This CDR3 contains 14 residues. V was clipped by 6 bases and J by 3 bases; unmatched bases: 8. The CDR3: CSAPRERETDTQYF. CDR3 nucleotide sequence: TGCAGTGCCCCCAGGGAGCGGGAGACAGATACGCAGTATTTT.

Comment on this clonotype: This may come from a read error, since a much larger clone is one base off. The V and J genes are TRBV11-2 and TRBJ1-2; D gene unclear. Germline V gives CDR1 SGHAT, CDR2 FQNNGV. The CDR3 extends over 13 amino acids. V gave up 5 bases and J gave up 2 bases, with 9 bases separating them. The CDR3 DNA reads as TGTGCCAGCAGCCCCAGCGTGAACTATGGCTACACCTTC. Protein product: CASSPSVNYGYTF.

This clonotype was counted ten times or more. The chain carries TRBV20-1 and TRBJ2-1; 7 nucleotides agree with TRBD2. Trimming cost V 2 bases and J 4 bases; bases outside gene matches: 8. The CDR3 runs 15 residues. Germline lookup yields CDR1 DFQATT and CDR2 SNEGSKA (reference sequence). Here the CDR3 DNA reads TGCAGTGCTAGACCTCGGGGGGAACCGTACAATGAGCAGTTCTTC. This encodes CSARPRGEPYNEQFF.

The genes are TRBV7-6 and TRBJ1-1; D gene ambiguous. CDR1 SGHVS and CDR2 FNYEAQ come from the germline V gene. This CDR3 is 14 amino acids long. With 0 bases removed from V and 1 base from J, the gap between germline ends came to 6 bases. The CDR3: CASSLASRNTEAFF. CDR3 nucleotide sequence: TGTGCCAGCAGCTTAGCCTCCAGGAACACTGAAGCTTTCTTT.

This clonotype has a count of ten or more. The rearrangement links TRBV7-2 to TRBJ2-7; 7 positions agree with TRBD2. This CDR3 has 15 amino acids. The germline V gene has CDR1 SGHTA and CDR2 FQGNSA. V lost 2 bases, J lost 7 bases, and 11 bases stayed unmatched. This CDR3 is CASSLREDSLSEQYF. The CDR3, as DNA: TGTGCCAGCAGCTTACGGGAGGATAGCTTGAGTGAGCAGTACTTC.

Many counts were recorded for this clonotype. The rearrangement uses TRBV7-9 and TRBJ2-2; 8 bases map to TRBD1. V lost 6 bases to trimming and J lost 1 base; unmatched junction nucleotides: 4. The CDR3 consists of 15 residues. CDR1 is SEHNR, CDR2 FQNEAQ, per germline (reference sequence). The CDR3 protein is CASRFTGGNTGELFF. CDR3 nucleotides: TGTGCCAGCAGATTCACAGGGGGGAACACCGGGGAGCTGTTTTTT.

This clonotype was recorded at least ten times. The chain is built from TRBV5-1 and TRBJ2-2; TRBD1 matches at 8 bases. The CDR3 sequence is 19 residues long. CDR1 is SGHRS, CDR2 YFSETQ, per germline. Unmatched junction bases numbered 14, after V lost 0 bases and J lost 4 bases. CDR3 DNA: TGCGCCAGCAGCTTGGATGGTGACAGGGGTATTAGGACCACCGGGGAGCTGTTTTTT. Protein product: CASSLDGDRGIRTTGELFF.

In this sample, this clonotype turned up many times. The chain recombines TRBV4-3 with TRBJ2-7; unclear D gene. Germline lookup yields CDR1 LGHNA and CDR2 YSLEER. The germline V and J ends were trimmed by 4 bases and 6 bases, with 10 bases remaining between them. The CDR3 is made up of 12 amino acids. The CDR3 region has the DNA TGCGCCAGCAGCCGACCCCAATCCGAGCAGTACTTC. Protein sequence: CASSRPQSEQYF.